Here is one TCR beta chain with its context. This study enrolled people aged about 18 to 100 from about 24 US geographic areas. Participants were placed into cohorts based on the clinical history they reported. Some clones are missing from TCRdb's copy, which holds only in-frame ones; the method was immunoSEQ multiplex PCR. This sample has approximately 330,000 clones, with approximately 86% found just once. These data come from a study of blood T cell repertoires in COVID-19. Study at large: The United States, Italy and Spain were the sources of the acute and convalescent COVID-19 samples. T cells, B-cell-depleted T cells, or PBMCs provided the cDNA or gDNA that served as material.

There are 13 residues in the CDR3. The V and J ends lost 8 bases and 0 bases, in that order; junction bases with no gene match: 2. In germline, CDR1 is MNHNY, CDR2 SVGAGI (reference sequence). The TCR sequence derives from a woman aged 40 to 49 with acute COVID-19. The sequenced sample was PBMCs or T cells enriched from blood (not recorded which). This chain links TRBV6-6 with TRBJ1-1; TRBD1 matches 8 bases. The CDR3 sequence: CASRTGMNTEAFF. CDR3 DNA: TGTGCCAGCCGGACAGGGATGAACACTGAAGCTTTCTTT.